This T cell receptor (beta chain) comes out of a study of OX40 agonist ivuxolimab in advanced cancers. Study background: Cohort: approximately 79% men, mean age approximately 60, aged about 20 to 80. There were three patients with partial responses, one having hepatocellular carcinoma and two cutaneous melanoma. Findings of the study overall: There was clonal expansion of CD4+ and CD8+ blood T cells by week 6 at 0.1 to 3.0 mg/kg.

CDR3 length: 15 amino acids. Germline V gene data show CDR1 as SNHLY and CDR2 as FYNNEI. V was clipped by 6 bases and J by 0 bases, with 12 bases between them. For this clone: The antigen remains unidentified.

Sequencing was performed with immunoSEQ multiplex PCR; in TCRdb, only in-frame clones are kept and a portion is missing. The sample gives about 100,000 clones, under 95% of which show up once; approximately 0.55% is in the top ten. This specimen was CD4+ or CD8+ T cells sorted from blood, taken in a trial of the OX40 agonist ivuxolimab. The J gene is TRBJ2-1, the V gene TRBV2; D unclear. This receptor was obtained from an adult with an advanced solid tumor such as melanoma, head and neck, liver or kidney cancer. CDR3 bases: TGTGCCAGCAGCGTTAGCAGGAGCTCCTACAATGAGCAGTTCTTC. Protein sequence: CASSVSRSSYNEQFF.